This T cell receptor (beta chain) is from a study of T cells in localized non-small cell lung cancer. The V gene's germline CDR1 is SNHLY and CDR2 FYNNEI. V gave up 4 bases and J gave up 4 bases, with 2 bases separating them. The CDR3 consists of 10 residues. Only in-frame clones appear in the TCRdb table, and some are missing; sequencing was by immunoSEQ multiplex PCR. The table has about 27,000 clones, roughly 80% seen once. The TCR originated in a woman aged 35 to 70 with stage I lung adenocarcinoma. This sequence joins TRBV2 and TRBJ2-7, with no clear D. The input for sequencing was peripheral blood, taken before any cancer treatment. The CDR3 sequence is CASSVYEQYF. The CDR3 coding sequence is TGTGCCAGCAGTGTTTACGAGCAGTACTTC.